A single sample is the source of the 26 T cell receptor beta chains below, sequenced in a study of vaccination and CD4 T cells after COVID-19. Sequenced with the Oncomine TCR Beta short-read assay was DNA taken from cultured CD4+ T cells. One entry per CDR3 protein results from TCRdb running MiXCR on the PCR reads. The repertoire holds approximately 16,000 distinct CDR3 sequences, with about 68% as singletons. Treatment described: roughly 10-day PBMC culture with coronavirus spike peptide pools or control peptides (ViraFEST assay). These receptors' antigens are unknown. The material was CD4+ T cells from blood, cultured in vitro, obtained after SARS-CoV-2 vaccination. Receptors were obtained from a human donor who received a COVID-19 vaccine.

The rearrangement joins TRBV15 to TRBJ2-7; the match to TRBD1 covers 9 bases. This CDR3 comprises 16 residues. The germline CDR1 and CDR2 sequences are LNHNV and YYDKDF (reference sequence). J gave up 0 bases and V 0 bases, and 3 bases lay outside the gene matches. CDR3 bases: TGTGCCACCAGCAGAGATGGGACAGGGCACTCCTACGAGCAGTACTTC. Translated, it gives CATSRDGTGHSYEQYF. Based on the CDR3 plus reference TRBV15 and TRBJ2-7, the full variable domain is DAMVIQNPRYQVTQFGKPVTLSCSQTLNHNVMYWYQQKSSQAPKLLFHYYDKDFNNEADTPDNFQSRRPNTSFCFLDIRSPGLGDTAMYLCATSRDGTGHSYEQYFGPGTRLTVT.

This rearrangement joins TRBV28 to TRBJ2-4; no reliable D call. The CDR3 runs to 16 residues. The ends were cut back, 3 bases at V and 0 bases at J, with 12 bases in the middle. CDR1 is MDHEN and CDR2 is SYDVKM in the germline V gene. Written as DNA, the CDR3 is TGTGCCAGCAGTTTCGTAAGATTTTTAGCCAAAAACATTCAGTACTTC. Translation gives CASSFVRFLAKNIQYF.

V and J are TRBV7-8 and TRBJ2-5, with unresolved D. Germline lookup yields CDR1 SGHVS and CDR2 FQNEAQ. The CDR3 has 16 residues. Trimming took off 1 base at V and 4 bases at J, with 16 bases between the two ends. The CDR3 coding sequence is TGTGCCAGCAGCTTAGAGCCCAGGATGGCCCCAGAGACCCAGTACTTC. This gives the protein CASSLEPRMAPETQYF.

The chain employs TRBV6-5 and TRBJ2-1; maybe TRBD2 (6 bases). V was pared by 0 bases and J by 6 bases, with 12 bases between. There are 15 residues in the CDR3. CDR1 is MNHEY and CDR2 is SVGAGI in the germline V gene. The CDR3, as DNA: TGTGCCAGCAGTTACTCTAGCGGAGGTTTCAATGAGCAGTTCTTC. This sequence encodes CASSYSSGGFNEQFF.

This rearrangement joins TRBV2 to TRBJ2-1, with 10 bases fitting TRBD2. In germline, CDR1 is SNHLY, CDR2 FYNNEI. V lost 6 bases, J lost 6 bases, and 5 bases stayed unmatched. This CDR3 is built from 14 residues. The CDR3, as DNA: TGTGCCAGCAGGCAGCGGGGGGGCCCCAATGAGCAGTTCTTC. It codes for CASRQRGGPNEQFF.

The chain recombines TRBV27 with TRBJ2-3; D tentatively fits TRBD1 or TRBD2 (5 bases each). CDR1 MNHEY and CDR2 SMNVEV come from the germline V gene (reference sequence). The CDR3 is 14 amino acids. V lost 6 bases and J 5 bases, leaving 15 bases between the germline ends. The DNA of the CDR3 is TGTGCCAGCAGAGTGAGGGGAAGAGGAGATACGCAGTATTTT. It translates to CASRVRGRGDTQYF.

This sequence joins TRBV5-6 and TRBJ1-4; tentative D call: TRBD1 (5 bases). The CDR3 covers 15 residues. V lost 0 bases to trimming and J lost 4 bases, with 10 bases between them. Germline V CDR1 and CDR2: SGHDT, YYEEEE. The CDR3 here is CASSLAGGINEKLFF. The CDR3, as DNA: TGTGCCAGCAGCTTGGCGGGGGGAATTAATGAAAAACTGTTTTTT.

There are a few counts of this clonotype. V usage is TRBV7-6 and J usage is TRBJ2-3, with 14 bases that match TRBD2. CDR1 is SGHVS, CDR2 FNYEAQ, per germline. Unmatched junction bases numbered 8, after V lost 1 base and J lost 11 bases. CDR3 length equals 16 residues. CDR3 protein: CASSLDATSGGGGQYF. The CDR3 DNA follows: TGTGCCAGCAGCTTAGATGCGACTAGCGGGGGGGGTGGGCAGTATTTT.

This clonotype was seen a few times. The chain carries TRBV7-9 and TRBJ1-2; 7 bases match TRBD1. Trimming took 8 bases from V and 3 from J; bases not matched to a gene: 15. The germline CDR1 and CDR2 sequences are SEHNR and FQNEAQ (reference sequence). The CDR3 runs 16 residues. The CDR3 bases are TGTGCCAGCTCCGAAGAATCAGGGGGTCGCTACTATGGCTACACCTTC. Translation gives CASSEESGGRYYGYTF. The whole variable domain, remainder taken from reference TRBV7-9 and TRBJ1-2, is DTGVSQNPRHKITKRGQNVTFRCDPISEHNRLYWYRQTLGQGPEFLTYFQNEAQLEKSRLLSDRFSAERPKGSFSTLEIQRTEQGDSAMYLCASSEESGGRYYGYTFGSGTRLTVV.

The chain employs TRBV5-6 and TRBJ2-7, with 8 bases matching TRBD1. V dropped 3 bases and J dropped 4; count of bases not matched to a gene: 9. The length of the CDR3 is 15 residues. Germline CDR1 reads SGHDT; CDR2 reads YYEEEE. The CDR3 bases are TGTGCCAGCAGCTCCCTGGACAGGGAATTATACGAGCAGTACTTC. Its translation: CASSSLDRELYEQYF.

This sequence joins TRBV6-1 and TRBJ1-3; 7 bases map to TRBD1. The CDR3 is made up of 16 amino acids. CDR1 MNHNS and CDR2 SASEGT come from the germline V gene. Losses at the gene ends were 6 bases for V and 0 bases for J; bases not matched to a gene: 8. The CDR3 is CASSPGQLSSGNTIYF. CDR3 nucleotides: TGTGCCAGCAGCCCGGGACAGTTAAGCTCTGGAAACACCATATATTTT.

The chain links TRBV7-6 to TRBJ1-5, with 7 bases aligning to TRBD1. V trimming: 2 bases; J trimming: 4 bases; junction bases outside the gene matches: 2. CDR1 and CDR2 (germline): SGHVS, FNYEAQ. The CDR3 consists of 14 residues. The CDR3 here is CASSLKGANQPQHF. In nucleotides, the CDR3 is TGTGCCAGCAGCTTAAAGGGGGCTAATCAGCCCCAGCATTTT.

The chain carries TRBV6-1 and TRBJ1-1; D is uncertain. Germline V CDR1 and CDR2: MNHNS, SASEGT. CDR3 size: 13 residues. Trimming stripped 7 bases from V and 0 bases from J, with 9 bases between. The CDR3 is CASIVSLNTEAFF. The CDR3 nucleotides are TGTGCCAGCATTGTTTCCCTGAACACTGAAGCTTTCTTT.

This clonotype is a singleton in its sample. The chain links TRBV21-1 to TRBJ1-2; no check of the table's D call, TRBD1, against the DNA was made. TRBV21-1 is recorded as a pseudogene. CDR3 size: 20 residues. As DNA, the CDR3 is TGTGCCAGCAGCACCCGGGACACTCAACCTTCCAGAGAGACTAACTATGGCTACACCTTC. Encoded protein: CASSTRDTQPSRETNYGYTF.

The CDR3 nucleotides are TGTGCCAGCAGTTTCGACAGTATCTATGGCTACACCTTC. This translates into CASSFDSIYGYTF. The chain has TRBV12-3 or TRBV12-4 and TRBJ1-2; weak D call: TRBD1 (5 bases). There are 13 residues in the CDR3. V was cut by 3 bases and J by 4 bases, with 9 bases left in between.

The gene calls are TRBV12-5 and TRBJ1-2; possible D gene TRBD1, 5 bases. CDR1 is LGHNT and CDR2 is FRNRAP in the germline V gene. CDR3 length equals 16 residues. Trimming removed 1 base from V and 13 bases from J, with 25 bases in between. Here the CDR3 reads CASGLGHPSVAKGLTF. In DNA, the CDR3 is TGTGCTAGTGGTTTGGGACACCCATCCGTAGCGAAGGGGCTCACCTTC.

The table lists this clonotype with a few counts. J is TRBJ1-6 and V is TRBV2; D uncertain. The CDR3 consists of 12 residues. Germline assignment: CDR1 SNHLY and CDR2 FYNNEI. V lost 5 bases and J lost 7, with 6 bases in between. The CDR3 loop is CASSIRNSPLHF. Here the CDR3 DNA reads TGTGCCAGCAGTATTAGGAATTCACCCCTCCACTTT.

This clonotype was counted a few times. The rearrangement links TRBV6-5 to TRBJ2-1; D tentatively reads TRBD1 or TRBD2 (6 bases each). The germline gives CDR1 MNHEY, CDR2 SVGAGI. There are 15 residues in the CDR3. Trimming removed 2 bases at V and 5 bases at J, with 13 bases between. CDR3 nucleotides: TGTGCCAGCAGTTACAAGGTGGGGGGCGACAATGAGCAGTTCTTC. Translation gives CASSYKVGGDNEQFF.

This clonotype was recorded a few times. The chain carries TRBV27 and TRBJ1-6; 8 nucleotides align to TRBD1. Germline assignment: CDR1 MNHEY and CDR2 SMNVEV (reference sequence). The CDR3 has 14 residues. J was trimmed by 6 bases and V by 3 bases; bases with no gene match: 1. The CDR3 is CASSLDRVNSPLHF. In DNA, the CDR3 is TGTGCCAGCAGTTTGGACAGGGTTAATTCACCCCTCCACTTT.

This rearrangement joins TRBV20-1 to TRBJ1-6; D is ambiguous. V gave up 6 bases and J gave up 5 bases, with 8 bases separating them. From germline, CDR1 is DFQATT and CDR2 SNEGSKA (reference sequence). The CDR3 has 12 amino acids. Written as DNA, the CDR3 is TGCAGTGCCCGACGGGATAATTCACCCCTCCACTTT. Amino acid sequence: CSARRDNSPLHF.

The chain joins TRBV15 to TRBJ1-2; 7 nucleotides agree with TRBD1. The CDR3 runs 14 residues. V shed 9 bases and J 3 bases; nucleotides not matched to a gene: 10. Germline CDR1 reads LNHNV; CDR2 reads YYDKDF (reference sequence). CDR3 sequence: CATTRYRGDYGYTF. For the CDR3, the DNA is TGTGCCACTACACGTTACAGGGGAGACTATGGCTACACCTTC. Combining the CDR3 with reference TRBV15 and TRBJ1-2 gives the whole variable domain DAMVIQNPRYQVTQFGKPVTLSCSQTLNHNVMYWYQQKSSQAPKLLFHYYDKDFNNEADTPDNFQSRRPNTSFCFLDIRSPGLGDTAMYLCATTRYRGDYGYTFGSGTRLTVV.

The chain couples TRBV19 to TRBJ2-3; D is possibly TRBD1 or TRBD2 (7 bases each). Germline-derived CDR1 and CDR2 are LNHDA and SQIVND (reference sequence). The V end was cut by 3 bases, the J end by 4 bases, with 20 bases between. The CDR3 runs to 17 residues. The CDR3 is CASSMRTQGGGPDTQYF. The CDR3 coding sequence is TGTGCCAGTAGTATGCGGACGCAGGGGGGGGGGCCAGATACGCAGTATTTT.

This clonotype has only a few counts. This chain joins TRBV7-9 and TRBJ1-5, with no clear D. CDR1 and CDR2 from the germline V gene are SEHNR and FQNEAQ (reference sequence). This CDR3 comprises 16 residues. The ends were cut back, 1 base at V and 5 bases at J, with 15 bases in the middle. For the CDR3, the DNA is TGTGCCAGCAGCTTAGGAAGTCAGGATCCCTATCAGCCCCAGCATTTT. Protein: CASSLGSQDPYQPQHF.

The CDR3 loop reads CRAQQLMNTEAFF. The DNA for the CDR3 is TGCAGGGCCCAACAGCTCATGAACACTGAAGCTTTCTTT. This chain connects TRBV20-1 to TRBJ1-1; D gene ambiguous. CDR3 length equals 13 residues. Germline values: CDR1 DFQATT, CDR2 SNEGSKA (reference sequence).

This rearrangement joins TRBV19 to TRBJ1-6; a weak D match, TRBD1 (5 bases). The CDR3 is 14 residues long. V dropped 7 bases and J dropped 7 bases, with 14 bases sitting between them. CDR1 LNHDA and CDR2 SQIVND come from the germline V gene (reference sequence). CDR3 region: CASTLDRANSPLHF. DNA of the CDR3: TGTGCCAGTACCTTAGACAGAGCAAATTCACCCCTCCACTTT. Looking up the rest from reference TRBV19 and TRBJ1-6 gives the full variable domain: DGGITQSPKYLFRKEGQNVTLSCEQNLNHDAMYWYRQDPGQGLRLIYYSQIVNDFQKGDIAEGYSVSREKKESFPLTVTSAQKNPTAFYLCASTLDRANSPLHFGNGTRLTVT.

CDR3: CASSEGPGASGAQYF. Here the CDR3 DNA reads TGTGCCAGCAGTGAAGGCCCAGGTGCCTCGGGGGCCCAGTACTTC. This chain connects TRBV6-1 to TRBJ2-5, with a weak D call TRBD2 (6 bases). V lost 1 base and J 9 bases, leaving 18 bases between the germline ends. From germline, CDR1 is MNHNS and CDR2 SASEGT. There are 15 residues in the CDR3.